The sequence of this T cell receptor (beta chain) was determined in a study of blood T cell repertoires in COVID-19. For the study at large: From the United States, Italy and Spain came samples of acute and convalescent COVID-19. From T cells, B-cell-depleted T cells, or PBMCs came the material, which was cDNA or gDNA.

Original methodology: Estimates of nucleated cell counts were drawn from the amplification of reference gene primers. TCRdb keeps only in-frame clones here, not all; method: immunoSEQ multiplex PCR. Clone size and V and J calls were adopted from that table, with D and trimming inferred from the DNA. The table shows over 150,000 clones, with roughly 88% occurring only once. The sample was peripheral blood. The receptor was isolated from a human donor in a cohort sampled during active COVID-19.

The CDR3 nucleotides read TGTGCCAGCAGTTACTCAGACCTCCGGGGGGCGGAGACCCAGTACTTC. Translation: CASSYSDLRGAETQYF. This rearrangement joins TRBV6-2 or TRBV6-3 to TRBJ2-5; TRBD2 might be the D (7 bases). Germline V gene data show CDR1 as MNHEY and CDR2 as SVGEGT. This CDR3 contains 16 residues. V was shortened by 0 bases and J by 5 bases, with 16 bases between the two germline ends.